This TCR beta chain was captured by sequencing in a study of blood T cells in healthy people across ages. Notes on the study in general: Per million T cells, TCR beta diversity dropped roughly linearly as age increased.

Alongside a J-beta primer mix, a sample-barcoded 5' primer served in a second PCR lasting roughly 6 to 11 cycles. TCRdb re-called the 5' RACE reads through MiXCR, storing one row per CDR3 protein. Altogether around 800,000 distinct CDR3 sequences are present, under 30% being singletons, with the ten largest covering less than 3.5%. Remarks on this clonotype: What it binds is not known.

The V end was cut by 3 bases, the J end by 1 base, with 13 bases between. Germline CDR1 reads SGHRS; CDR2 reads YFSETQ. CDR3 length: 15 residues. This sample also belongs to another study, concerning T cells of mothers and their children.

V usage is TRBV5-1 and J usage is TRBJ2-5, with unresolved D. The sample comprised blood. This TCR was sampled from a boy younger than 18 in good health. CDR3 amino acids: CASSSGPHGQETQYF. The CDR3 nucleotides are TGCGCCAGCAGCTCCGGACCGCACGGCCAAGAGACCCAGTACTTC.